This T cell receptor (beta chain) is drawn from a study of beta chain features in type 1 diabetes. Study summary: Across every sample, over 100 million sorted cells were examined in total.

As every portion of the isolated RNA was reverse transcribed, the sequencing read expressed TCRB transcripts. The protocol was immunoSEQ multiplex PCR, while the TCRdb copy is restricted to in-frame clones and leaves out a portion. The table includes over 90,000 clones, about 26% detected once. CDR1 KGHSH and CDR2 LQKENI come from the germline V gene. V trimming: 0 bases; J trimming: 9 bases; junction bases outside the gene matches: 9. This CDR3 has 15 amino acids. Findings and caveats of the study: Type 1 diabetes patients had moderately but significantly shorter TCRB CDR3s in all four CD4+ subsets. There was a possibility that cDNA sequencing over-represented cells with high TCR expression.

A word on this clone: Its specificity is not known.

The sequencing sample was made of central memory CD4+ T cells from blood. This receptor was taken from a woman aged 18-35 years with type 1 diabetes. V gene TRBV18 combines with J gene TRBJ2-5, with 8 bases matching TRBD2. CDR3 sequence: CASSPPSIREGAQYF. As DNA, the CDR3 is TGTGCCAGCTCACCACCGTCGATCCGGGAGGGGGCCCAGTACTTC.